Included here is one T cell receptor (beta chain) sequence, with context. This clonotype was counted ten times or more. What antigen it recognizes has not been identified. Qualities for individual bases were not recorded, and no much larger clone is one base off. This specimen belongs to a study of T cells after yellow fever vaccination (dated by TCRdb to between 2019 and 2020). Background on the whole study: The SMART-Seq v4 Ultra Low Input RNA kit was used to prepare libraries from fractions with low cell numbers. To track T-cell clones before and after primary and booster YFV17D yellow fever vaccination, bulk TCR alpha and beta repertoires were sequenced longitudinally. Two healthy male donors, one aged 18 to 30 and one aged 30 to 40 years, made up the cohort. Blood was collected at multiple timepoints before and after primary and secondary immunization, and bulk PBMC replicates and cell subsets were isolated. Findings and caveats that apply to the study as a whole: FACS-sorted repertoires could contain abundant contaminating clonotypes from the bulk population, so computational filtering was required. A small fraction of clonotypes showed up in both the CD4 and CD8 compartments, probably as a result of convergent recombination. Because the study included only two donors, the extent to which the findings can be generalized is limited. The secondary T-cell response was weaker than the primary response but faster, peaking on day 5 instead of day 15. After the booster, most clones that had expanded after primary vaccination were detected again (around 96% of CD4 and around nine tenths of CD8), suggesting broad maintenance of memory.

The intended sense of this specimen's treatment or condition label: live attenuated yellow fever vaccine strain. A standard Ficoll-Paque protocol was used to isolate PBMCs from peripheral blood. CD4 and CD8 T-cell fractions were isolated with Dynabeads CD4 and CD8 positive selection kits. TriZol was used to extract RNA from bulk PBMCs, CD4 and CD8 fractions, and dextramer-positive and dextramer-negative fractions. Reading the germline V gene gives CDR1 MNHEY and CDR2 SVGAGI. The CDR3 has 17 amino acids, counting the end cysteine and phenylalanine. Of the read, only the CDR3 DNA is kept; its 51 bases are in frame from base 1. Trimming costs V 2 bases and J 0 bases, and their ends lie 13 bases apart. Synthesis of TCR cDNA relied on 5'RACE template switching, a step that introduced a universal primer site along with unique molecular identifiers. Priming of cDNA synthesis was performed from both the TCR alpha and TCR beta constant segments. Library amplification used two PCR steps, and the second PCR step added sample barcodes and sequencing adapters. Libraries were sequenced on Illumina HiSeq 2500 (2x100 bp) or NovaSeq (2x150 bp). As for the original processing: Demultiplexing of reads and collapsing into UMI consensus sequences were performed with MIGEC, and V(D)J alignment was carried out with MiXCR. Clonotypes responding to the vaccine were identified with edgeR on replicate PBMC samples, with the criteria of FDR below 0.01 and a log2 fold change above 5 up to day 15. CD4 or CD8 identity was assigned to each bulk clonotype according to whether the clonotype was present at higher abundance in the sequenced CD4 repertoire or the sequenced CD8 repertoire. TCRdb reran the public reads through fastp at Q25 and MiXCR, keeping productive beta chains. One record per CDR3 amino acid sequence lists the most common genes and DNA. TCRdb, not the authors, supplied the V and J calls. The sample table records tens of thousands of distinct CDR3 sequences; approximately 7% of these occur just once. Of the sample, around a third falls within the top ten clones.

Here the chain combines TRBV6-5 and TRBJ2-2; the D gene remains uncertain. Sequences were derived from CD8+ T cells sorted from PBMCs, sampled 35 to 50 days after the first yellow fever vaccination. The receptor was derived from a man aged 18 to 35 who received the YFV17D yellow fever vaccine. The DNA sequence is given as TGTGCCAGCAGTTACAGCAGAGACGATACGAACACCGGGGAGCTGTTTTTT. This encodes CASSYSRDDTNTGELFF.